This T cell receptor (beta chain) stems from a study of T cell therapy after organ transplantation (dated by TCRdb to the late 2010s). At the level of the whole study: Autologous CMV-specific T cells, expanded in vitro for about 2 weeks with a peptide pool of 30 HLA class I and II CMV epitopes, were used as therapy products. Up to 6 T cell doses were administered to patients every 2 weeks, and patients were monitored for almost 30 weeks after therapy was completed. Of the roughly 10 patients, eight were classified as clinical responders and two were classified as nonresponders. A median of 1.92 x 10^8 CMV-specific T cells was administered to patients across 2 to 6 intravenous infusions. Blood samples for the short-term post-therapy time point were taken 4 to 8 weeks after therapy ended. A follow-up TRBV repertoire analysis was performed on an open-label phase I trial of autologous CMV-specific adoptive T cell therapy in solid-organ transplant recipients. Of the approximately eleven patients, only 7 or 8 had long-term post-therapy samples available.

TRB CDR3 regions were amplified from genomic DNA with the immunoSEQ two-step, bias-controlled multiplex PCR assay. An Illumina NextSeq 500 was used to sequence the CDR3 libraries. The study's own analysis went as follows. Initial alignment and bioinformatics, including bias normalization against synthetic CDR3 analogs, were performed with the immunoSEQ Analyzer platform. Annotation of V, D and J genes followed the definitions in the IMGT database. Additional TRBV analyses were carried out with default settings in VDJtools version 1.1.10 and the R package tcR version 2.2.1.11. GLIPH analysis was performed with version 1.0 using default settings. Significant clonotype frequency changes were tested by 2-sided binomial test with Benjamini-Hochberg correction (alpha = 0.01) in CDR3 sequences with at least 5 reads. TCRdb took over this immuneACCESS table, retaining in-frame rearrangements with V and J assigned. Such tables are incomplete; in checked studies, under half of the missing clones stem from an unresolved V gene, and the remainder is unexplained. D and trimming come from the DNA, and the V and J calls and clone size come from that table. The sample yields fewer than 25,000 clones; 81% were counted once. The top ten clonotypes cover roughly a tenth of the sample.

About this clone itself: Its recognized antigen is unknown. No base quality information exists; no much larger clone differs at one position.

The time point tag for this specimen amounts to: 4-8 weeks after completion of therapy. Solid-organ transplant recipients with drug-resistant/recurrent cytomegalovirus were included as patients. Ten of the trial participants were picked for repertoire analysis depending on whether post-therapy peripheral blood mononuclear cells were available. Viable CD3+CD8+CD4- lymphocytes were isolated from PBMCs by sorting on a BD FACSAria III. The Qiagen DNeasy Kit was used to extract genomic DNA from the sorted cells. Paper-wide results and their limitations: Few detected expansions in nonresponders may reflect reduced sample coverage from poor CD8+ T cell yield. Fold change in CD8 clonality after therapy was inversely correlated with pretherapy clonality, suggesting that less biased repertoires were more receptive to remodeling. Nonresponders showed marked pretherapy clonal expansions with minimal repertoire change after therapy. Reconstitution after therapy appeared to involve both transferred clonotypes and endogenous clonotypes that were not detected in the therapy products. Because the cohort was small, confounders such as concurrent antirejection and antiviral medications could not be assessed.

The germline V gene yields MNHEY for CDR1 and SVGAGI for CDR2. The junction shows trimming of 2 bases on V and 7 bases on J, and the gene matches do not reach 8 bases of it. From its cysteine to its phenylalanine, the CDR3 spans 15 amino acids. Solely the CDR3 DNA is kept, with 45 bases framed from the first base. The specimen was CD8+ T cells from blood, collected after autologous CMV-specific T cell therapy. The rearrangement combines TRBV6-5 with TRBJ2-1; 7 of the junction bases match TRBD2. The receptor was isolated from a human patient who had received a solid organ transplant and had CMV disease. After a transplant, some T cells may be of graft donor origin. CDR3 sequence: CASSYGMIGGNEQFF. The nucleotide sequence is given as TGTGCCAGCAGTTACGGCATGATCGGGGGGAATGAGCAGTTCTTC.